The present T cell receptor (beta chain) was sequenced within a study of T cell responses to AZD1222 COVID-19 vaccine. Trimming cost V 3 bases and J 0 bases, with 8 bases left between them. CDR3 size: 15 residues. In germline, CDR1 is KGHDR, CDR2 SFDVKD. Assay: immunoSEQ multiplex PCR; the TCRdb copy retains only in-frame clones and omits some. The sample holds 120,000 or so clones, 80% to 95% seen once. The specimen was peripheral blood, collected 28 days after the second AZD1222 dose. The genes are TRBV24-1 and TRBJ1-5, with a tentative D call TRBD1 (6 bases). The sequence derives from an adult who received the AZD1222 COVID-19 vaccine. CDR3 nucleotides: TGTGCCACCAGTGATCACAGGGATAGCAATCAGCCCCAGCATTTT. Translating gives CATSDHRDSNQPQHF.